This T cell receptor (beta chain) was retrieved from a study of long-term antiretroviral therapy in people with HIV. Study as a whole: Specimens dating back about a decade before the 2015 immediate-ART recommendation are the oldest included.

This CDR3 region has 13 residues. The germline V gene has CDR1 MNHEY and CDR2 SMNVEV (reference sequence). The germline V and J ends were trimmed by 6 bases and 6 bases, with 14 bases remaining between them. Study-level results: Neither ART adherence, viral resistance nor therapy changes were documented.

This was the immunoSEQ v3.0 assay at survey level. Profiled with immunoSEQ multiplex PCR; TCRdb holds only in-frame clones, not every one. This sample has about 21,000 clones, with roughly 80% found just once. Worth noting for this clone: What it binds is unknown.

The TCR was taken from a woman in her 30s with HIV. The sequencing here drew on unsorted PBMCs, taken 0.2 years after starting antiretroviral therapy. The V call is TRBV27, the J call TRBJ1-2, with TRBD1 as a possible D gene (6 bases). DNA of the CDR3: TGTGCCAGCAGAATGACGGGGGCTCATGGCTACACCTTC. Translating it yields CASRMTGAHGYTF.